The clone carrying this T cell receptor (beta chain) was recorded many times. Its antigen is not identified. Germline V lookup: CDR1 KGHDR, CDR2 SFDVKD. This CDR3 is built from 10 residues. V dropped 4 bases and J dropped 4 bases, with 1 base sitting between them. This sample was included in a study of tumor-infiltrating lymphocytes in primary liver carcinoma. Regarding the study as a whole: Researchers found tumor-adjacent and tumor-blood pairs overlapped less than tumor region pairs. There were only about 7-25% of top clones found in all five tumor regions.

The input was about 490 ng total RNA; TCR beta cDNA was made from it with a constant-region primer. Modified slightly, ARM-PCR produced TCR beta libraries over three nested multiplex PCR rounds. Both of the initial two PCR rounds ran for roughly 11 cycles and employed TRBV1-TRBV30 forward primers alongside a C-beta reverse primer. TCRdb reanalysed the multiplex PCR reads using MiXCR and keeps one entry per CDR3 protein. Among roughly 100,000 distinct CDR3 sequences, about 63% were seen once, and the ten largest hold less than 15%. For each extraction, RNA and DNA were obtained together from 20-30 mg of unsorted bulk tissue. Per tumor, sampling covered five separate regions. Without exception, tumor samples held over 85% viable tumor cells.

Specimen: liver tumor tissue from sampling region 2. Subset reported: tumor region T2, inferior pole. This sequence was found in an older woman with primary liver carcinoma and hepatitis B virus infection. The V call is TRBV24-1, the J call TRBJ2-7; D remains ambiguous. The CDR3 DNA sequence: TGTGCCACCAGTGAATACGAGCAGTACTTC. Translating it yields CATSEYEQYF.